A selection of T cell receptor beta chains follows, all from one sample in a study of regulatory T cells in long-lasting Graves disease. TCRdb re-analysed the multiplex PCR reads in MiXCR, keeping a single row per CDR3 protein. The sample holds 450,000 to 600,000 distinct CDR3 sequences, around 15% seen once. The same sample was also used in a study of T cells in Graves' hyperthyroidism and ophthalmopathy.

Specimen: peripheral blood mononuclear cells (PBMCs), collected at new diagnosis, from a patient treated with antithyroid drugs. The receptor source for this set is a man aged 40-49 years with Graves disease. Both conserved end residues are part of each CDR3. Fields, in order: V gene, D gene, J gene, CDR3 protein. A D gene is named only where the DNA matches it firmly.

V: TRBV7-6
D: TRBD1
J: TRBJ2-2
CDR3: CVSSRNRGRNTGELFF

V: TRBV5-1
D: TRBD1
J: TRBJ2-1
CDR3: CASSLVRDREGDEQFF

V: TRBV7-9
D: -
J: TRBJ1-4
CDR3: CASSAGTHEKLFF

V: TRBV5-1
D: -
J: TRBJ2-7
CDR3: CASSLGSLSYEQYF

V: TRBV7-2
D: -
J: TRBJ2-5
CDR3: CASSSAGTAAETQYF

V: TRBV7-9
D: TRBD1
J: TRBJ1-1
CDR3: CASSPGQYMNTEAFF

V: TRBV20-1
D: -
J: TRBJ2-7
CDR3: CSAERTVSYEQYF

V: TRBV19
D: TRBD2
J: TRBJ2-1
CDR3: CASSIGTSSHNEQFF

V: TRBV29-1
D: -
J: TRBJ2-7
CDR3: CSVIQGSYEQYF

V: TRBV29-1
D: TRBD1
J: TRBJ1-2
CDR3: CSVEVLSGQGYGYTF

V: TRBV11-2
D: -
J: TRBJ2-7
CDR3: CASSYGGQVVNEQYF

V: TRBV18
D: TRBD2
J: TRBJ2-1
CDR3: CASSHLAEDYNEQFF

V: TRBV28
D: TRBD1
J: TRBJ2-1
CDR3: CASSADRVNEQFF

V: TRBV11-2
D: TRBD2
J: TRBJ2-2
CDR3: CASRLAGGPTTGELFF

V: TRBV7-2
D: TRBD2
J: TRBJ2-4
CDR3: CASSFVAGERNIQYF

V: TRBV29-1
D: TRBD1
J: TRBJ2-1
CDR3: CSVGGDRAGF

V: TRBV29-1
D: -
J: TRBJ2-7
CDR3: CSVEGRGEKYEQYF

V: TRBV2
D: -
J: TRBJ2-3
CDR3: CASREQVTDTQYF